The 22 T cell receptor beta chains below all came from one sample that was sequenced in a study of cytomegalovirus exposure and HLA in healthy donors. The data were produced by immunoSEQ multiplex PCR, yet TCRdb's version contains in-frame clones alone and is incomplete. Among over 80,000 clones, around 84% were seen once, and the ten largest hold roughly 22%. The sequenced material came from PBMCs. All receptors come from a young man in good health and CMV-seropositive.

This chain joins TRBV29-1 and TRBJ2-1; D is possibly TRBD2 (5 bases). CDR3 length: 12 residues. Germline V gene data show CDR1 as SQVTM and CDR2 as ANQGSEA. The V end was cut by 6 bases, the J end by 12 bases, with 18 bases between. CDR3 sequence: CSVPSGPRGQFF. Written as DNA, the CDR3 is TGCAGCGTCCCCTCTGGCCCACGGGGGCAGTTCTTC.

J is TRBJ1-3 and V is TRBV15; D perhaps matches TRBD1 (6 bases). In germline, CDR1 is LNHNV, CDR2 YYDKDF (reference sequence). CDR3 length: 13 residues. V lost 8 bases, J lost 2 bases, and 10 bases lay in between. The CDR3 spells CATAGGPGNTIYF. DNA for the CDR3: TGTGCCACCGCTGGGGGCCCTGGAAACACCATATATTTT.

The CDR3 DNA sequence: TGTGCCAGCAGCCCTGTGAGGGGGGGATTCAATGAGCAGTTCTTC. It specifies CASSPVRGGFNEQFF. This rearrangement joins TRBV7-9 to TRBJ2-1; D is perhaps TRBD2 (7 bases). Trimming took 5 bases from V and 6 from J, leaving 17 bases between them. This CDR3 is built from 15 residues. Germline values: CDR1 SEHNR, CDR2 FQNEAQ (reference sequence). Full variable domain (missing parts from reference TRBV7-9 and TRBJ2-1): DTGVSQNPRHKITKRGQNVTFRCDPISEHNRLYWYRQTLGQGPEFLTYFQNEAQLEKSRLLSDRFSAERPKGSFSTLEIQRTEQGDSAMYLCASSPVRGGFNEQFFGPGTRLTVL.

The genes are TRBV7-3 and TRBJ2-1; no clear D gene. Germline V gene lookup returns CDR1 SGHTA and CDR2 FQGTGA. The V and J ends lost 2 bases and 9 bases respectively, with 11 bases between them. The CDR3 runs 13 residues. CDR3 sequence: CASSLATSGEQFF. DNA of the CDR3: TGTGCCAGCAGCTTAGCCACCTCAGGTGAGCAGTTCTTC.

This chain's CDR3 is CASSLSVSETQYF. Written as DNA, the CDR3 is TGTGCCAGCAGCTTATCAGTTTCGGAGACCCAGTACTTC. The chain combines TRBV7-2 with TRBJ2-5; no firm D call. CDR1 SGHTA and CDR2 FQGNSA come from the germline V gene. The CDR3 spans 13 residues. V lost 2 bases and J 5 bases, leaving 9 bases between the germline ends.

The chain combines TRBV2 with TRBJ1-1; 9 bases fit TRBD1. CDR3 size: 15 residues. J was trimmed by 1 base and V by 3 bases; bases with no gene match: 3. CDR1 is SNHLY, CDR2 FYNNEI, per germline. The DNA of the CDR3 is TGTGCCAGCAGTGAGAGGACAGGGGAGAACACTGAAGCTTTCTTT. Its protein is CASSERTGENTEAFF.

This chain joins TRBV15 and TRBJ2-1; no reliable D call. The CDR3 is 14 amino acids. CDR1 and CDR2 from the germline V gene are LNHNV and YYDKDF (reference sequence). V dropped 0 bases and J dropped 8 bases, with 11 bases sitting between them. The CDR3 is CATSRDSSPDEQFF. The CDR3, as DNA: TGTGCCACCAGCAGAGATAGTAGCCCCGATGAGCAGTTCTTC.

V usage is TRBV6-5 and J usage is TRBJ2-2; D remains unclear. Germline CDR1 MNHEY, CDR2 SVGAGI. V was shortened by 7 bases and J by 7 bases, with 7 bases between the two germline ends. The CDR3 is 11 amino acids. CDR3 coding DNA: TGTGCCAGCACTCGTAACGGGGAGCTGTTTTTT. Translation gives CASTRNGELFF.

V is TRBV7-2 and J is TRBJ1-1; D gene ambiguous. V was cut by 3 bases and J by 4 bases, with 9 bases left in between. The CDR3 length is 13 residues. CDR1 and CDR2 from the germline V gene are SGHTA and FQGNSA. The CDR3 sequence is CASSLLRATEAFF. CDR3 nucleotides: TGTGCCAGCAGCTTGCTGAGGGCCACTGAAGCTTTCTTT.

V usage is TRBV29-1 and J usage is TRBJ2-2; D not certain. This CDR3 spans 13 amino acids. The V and J ends lost 4 bases and 7 bases respectively, with 13 bases between them. Germline assignment: CDR1 SQVTM and CDR2 ANQGSEA. DNA for the CDR3: TGCAGCGTTGGCTCGGTTCTTCACGGGGAGCTGTTTTTT. It is translated as CSVGSVLHGELFF.

The chain employs TRBV28 and TRBJ1-5; 9 bases map to TRBD1. The V gene end was trimmed by 3 bases and the J gene end by 2 bases; junction bases not matched to a gene: 2. Per the germline V gene, CDR1 is MDHEN and CDR2 is SYDVKM. The CDR3 contains 15 residues. Here the CDR3 DNA reads TGTGCCAGCAGTTTGGGACAGGGAGGCAATCAGCCCCAGCATTTT. It yields the protein CASSLGQGGNQPQHF.

The chain links TRBV6-1 to TRBJ1-1, with D tentatively TRBD1 (6 bases). The CDR3 extends over 13 amino acids. The germline V gene has CDR1 MNHNS and CDR2 SASEGT. V was pared by 7 bases and J by 1 base, with 10 bases between. This CDR3 is CASNQGRNTEAFF. The DNA of the CDR3 is TGTGCCAGCAACCAGGGGAGGAACACTGAAGCTTTCTTT.

This clone was observed a handful of times. The rearrangement joins TRBV5-6 to TRBJ2-7; D unresolved. V lost 4 bases, J lost 6 bases, and 14 bases lay in between. CDR3 length equals 13 residues. Germline values: CDR1 SGHDT, CDR2 YYEEEE. For the CDR3, the DNA is TGTGCCAGCAGCGGTCGCGGTGCGAGCGAGCAGTACGTC. Residues: CASSGRGASEQYV.

This chain uses TRBV28 with TRBJ2-5; 13 nucleotides match TRBD2. Trimming removed 4 bases from V and 3 bases from J; junction bases left unmatched: 8. The germline gives CDR1 MDHEN, CDR2 SYDVKM. This CDR3 comprises 17 residues. This CDR3 is CASSSGDGLAGEETQYF. The CDR3 region has the DNA TGTGCCAGCAGTTCCGGAGATGGACTAGCGGGAGAAGAGACCCAGTACTTC. The full variable domain, with the rest looked up from reference TRBV28 and TRBJ2-5, is DVKVTQSSRYLVKRTGEKVFLECVQDMDHENMFWYRQDPGLGLRLIYFSYDVKMKEKGDIPEGYSVSREKKERFSLILESASTNQTSMYLCASSSGDGLAGEETQYFGPGTRLLVL.

This clone was observed at least ten times. V is TRBV10-2 and J is TRBJ1-5; 8 bases map to TRBD1. The V segment lost 0 bases and the J segment 5 bases; nucleotides outside the gene matches: 6. The CDR3 is 16 residues long. From germline, CDR1 is WSHSY and CDR2 SAAADI. The CDR3 here is CASSESDRGTDQPQHF. For the CDR3, the DNA is TGCGCCAGCAGTGAGTCCGACAGGGGAACGGATCAGCCCCAGCATTTT.

The V and J genes are TRBV6-6 and TRBJ2-1; 8 nucleotides align to TRBD1. Per germline, CDR1 MNHNY and CDR2 SVGAGI (reference sequence). The CDR3 runs to 14 residues. The trim removed 5 bases at V and 3 bases at J, leaving 3 bases unmatched. The DNA for the CDR3 is TGTGCCAGCAGTCGTGGACAGGGCTACAATGAGCAGTTCTTC. It translates to CASSRGQGYNEQFF.

This clone occurred once. The rearrangement uses TRBV4-1 and TRBJ1-1, with 7 bases fitting TRBD1. Germline CDR1 is MGHRA and CDR2 is YSYEKL. After removal of 4 bases from V and 10 bases from J, the junction contained 6 bases not matched to a gene. This CDR3 region has 12 residues. The CDR3, as DNA: TGCGCCAGCAGCCCCGGGACAGTCGGAGCTTTCTTT. Its protein product is CASSPGTVGAFF.

The chain recombines TRBV27 with TRBJ2-5, with a weak D call TRBD1 (6 bases). Germline V gives CDR1 MNHEY, CDR2 SMNVEV (reference sequence). V dropped 4 bases and J dropped 0 bases, with 18 bases sitting between them. The CDR3 has 17 amino acids. This CDR3 is CASSSPSDSRNQETQYF. In nucleotides, the CDR3 is TGTGCCAGCAGTTCACCCTCGGACAGTCGTAACCAAGAGACCCAGTACTTC.

The chain combines TRBV28 with TRBJ1-1; possible D gene TRBD1, 5 bases. Germline-derived CDR1 and CDR2 are MDHEN and SYDVKM. This CDR3 comprises 14 residues. The V end was cut by 4 bases, the J end by 1 base, with 10 bases between. CDR3 sequence: CASSYTGGNTEAFF. The CDR3 bases are TGTGCCAGCAGTTATACGGGGGGGAACACTGAAGCTTTCTTT.

This chain uses TRBV7-9 with TRBJ2-1, with 8 bases aligning to TRBD2. Germline V lookup: CDR1 SEHNR, CDR2 FQNEAQ (reference sequence). Trimming removed 2 bases from V and 4 bases from J; junction bases left unmatched: 7. The CDR3 has 16 amino acids. CDR3 in amino acids: CASSLTSGGKYNEQFF. CDR3 bases: TGTGCCAGCAGCTTAACCTCGGGAGGGAAGTACAATGAGCAGTTCTTC.

The V and J genes are TRBV7-8 and TRBJ2-1, with D possibly TRBD2 on 5 matching bases. CDR3 length: 15 residues. V was trimmed by 5 bases and J by 7 bases, leaving 18 bases between them. CDR1 is SGHVS and CDR2 is FQNEAQ in the germline V gene. The CDR3 protein is CASSAEGRRENEQFF. Here the CDR3 DNA reads TGTGCCAGCAGCGCCGAGGGCAGAAGGGAAAATGAGCAGTTCTTC.

J is TRBJ2-1 and V is TRBV30; 7 nucleotides line up with TRBD1. Germline V gene data show CDR1 as GTSNPN and CDR2 as SVGIG (reference sequence). V lost 2 bases and J lost 2; bases outside the gene matches: 6. The CDR3 has 15 amino acids. DNA of the CDR3: TGTGCCTGGAGTTCGACAGGGAAAACCTACAATGAGCAGTTCTTC. Translating gives CAWSSTGKTYNEQFF.